This record looks at one TCR beta chain sequence and its context. No antigen is known for it. An end of the junction differs from the germline gene, which may be a read error. The receptor library was made with the immunoSEQ multiplex PCR assay. The table was pulled from immuneACCESS by TCRdb, which kept in-frame rearrangements only. Such tables lose some clones; where checked, under half of the loss comes from unresolved V genes, and the rest has no known cause. The sample table contains 77,000 or so clones; only one count was recorded for just under 95% of them. The top ten clones comprise 0.41% of the sample. These data originate in a study of technical replicates of blood from a few donors (dated by TCRdb to the late 2010s). The sequenced material came from T cells isolated from PBMCs. The clonotype comes from a human donor in good health.

The CDR3 protein sequence reads: CASSPGLPGQINEKLFF. The sequenced DNA: TGTGCCAGCAGTCCAGGGCTTCCGGGACAGATTAATGAAAAGCTGTTTTTT. Recombination linked TRBV27 to TRBJ1-4; 7 junctional bases match TRBD1. Taken from cysteine to phenylalanine, the CDR3 has 17 residues. Solely the CDR3 DNA is kept, with 51 bases framed from the first base. CDR1 and CDR2 are read off the germline V gene (reference sequence) as MNHEY and SMNVEV.